This TCR beta chain was recovered during a study of CD8+ T cells in alopecia areata. Points from the study as a whole: Across lesional scalp, and particularly alopecia totalis/universalis, clonality surpassed that of normal scalp.

cDNA serving as the sequencing template came from extracted, reverse transcribed RNA. Method: immunoSEQ multiplex PCR; TCRdb's copy keeps in-frame clones and lacks some. The sample has about 200,000 clones; roughly 56% are singletons. Germline V lookup: CDR1 GTSNPN, CDR2 SVGIG (reference sequence). This CDR3 contains 13 residues. Trimming stripped 2 bases from V and 8 bases from J, with 16 bases between. The treatment denotes: oral pan-JAK inhibitor, 5-10 mg twice daily. Collection of lesional scalp punch biopsies and peripheral blood was performed in alopecia areata patients. This clone has just a few counts. Its antigen is undetermined.

This sequence originates from a human donor with alopecia areata. The sequences come from CD4+ T cells sorted from blood, collected at week 4, from a patient treated with tofacitinib. The chain carries TRBV30 and TRBJ2-7, with D perhaps given as TRBD1 or TRBD2 (6 bases each). The CDR3 DNA reads TGTGCCTGGAGTACAGGGTCCGGGAGCCAGCAGTACTTC. Its translation: CAWSTGSGSQQYF.